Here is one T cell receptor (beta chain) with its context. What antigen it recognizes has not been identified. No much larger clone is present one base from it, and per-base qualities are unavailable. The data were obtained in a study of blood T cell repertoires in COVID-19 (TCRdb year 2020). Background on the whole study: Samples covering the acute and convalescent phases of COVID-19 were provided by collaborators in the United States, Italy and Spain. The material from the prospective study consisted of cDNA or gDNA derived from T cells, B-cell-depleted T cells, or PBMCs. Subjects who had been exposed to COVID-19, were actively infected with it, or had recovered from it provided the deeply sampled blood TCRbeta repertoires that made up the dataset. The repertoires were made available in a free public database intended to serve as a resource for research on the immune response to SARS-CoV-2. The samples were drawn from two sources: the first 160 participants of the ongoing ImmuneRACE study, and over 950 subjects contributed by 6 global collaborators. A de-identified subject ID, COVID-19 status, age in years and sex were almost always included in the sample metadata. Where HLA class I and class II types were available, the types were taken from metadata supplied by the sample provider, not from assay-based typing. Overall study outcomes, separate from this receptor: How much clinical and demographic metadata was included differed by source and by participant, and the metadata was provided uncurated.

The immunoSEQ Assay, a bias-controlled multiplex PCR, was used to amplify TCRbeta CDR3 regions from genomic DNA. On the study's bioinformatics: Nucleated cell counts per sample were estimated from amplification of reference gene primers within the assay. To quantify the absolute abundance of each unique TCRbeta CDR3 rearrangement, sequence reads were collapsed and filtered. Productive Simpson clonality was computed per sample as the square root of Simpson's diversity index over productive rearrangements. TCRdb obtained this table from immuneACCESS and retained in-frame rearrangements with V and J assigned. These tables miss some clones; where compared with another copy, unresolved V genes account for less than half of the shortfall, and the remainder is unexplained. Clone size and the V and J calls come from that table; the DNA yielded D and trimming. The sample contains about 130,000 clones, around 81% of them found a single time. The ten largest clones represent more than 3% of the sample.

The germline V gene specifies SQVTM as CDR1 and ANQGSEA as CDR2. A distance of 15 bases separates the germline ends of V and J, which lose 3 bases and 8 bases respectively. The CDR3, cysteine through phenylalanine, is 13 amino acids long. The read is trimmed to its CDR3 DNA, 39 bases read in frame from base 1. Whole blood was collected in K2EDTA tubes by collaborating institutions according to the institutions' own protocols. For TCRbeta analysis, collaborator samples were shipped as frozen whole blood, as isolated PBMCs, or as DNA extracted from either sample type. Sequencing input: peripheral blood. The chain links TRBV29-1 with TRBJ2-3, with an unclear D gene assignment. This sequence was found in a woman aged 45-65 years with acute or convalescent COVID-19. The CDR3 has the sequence CSVDRPSVGTQYF. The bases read TGCAGCGTTGACAGGCCTTCAGTCGGTACGCAGTATTTT.